These T cell receptor beta chains were read from a single sample in a study of naive and memory T cell subsets. TCRdb processed the UMI-ligation and nested PCR reads anew with MiXCR; each CDR3 protein has one entry. The table lists over 110,000 distinct CDR3 sequences, roughly a fifth of them singletons. Sequences were obtained from naive CD8+ T cells from blood. These receptors were collected from a human donor in good health. The conserved cysteine and the conserved F or W are not part of the CDR3 here.

>12|TRBV4-3
ASSQDLLGSEAF
>14|TRBV7-2
ASSLMGVWGTDTQY
>14|TRBV12-3/TRBV12-4
ASTVREAYSYNEQF
>11|TRBV19
ASSITGTGEQF
>12|TRBV28
ASSSAARSYEQY
>12|TRBV11-1
ASSSGTRGYEQF
>10|TRBV12-3/TRBV12-4
ASSATGGEQY
>15|TRBV6-5
ASSYSITGNRNTEAF
>16|TRBV29-1
SHTSRDTSPGMNTEAF
>13|TRBV28
ASSHSRTGWYGYT
>13|TRBV20-1
SATSPGQGLNEQF
>15|TRBV11-2
ASSLGTSVRLNNEQF
>14|TRBV5-6
ASSLNDGGFNQPQH
>12|TRBV6-5
ASSYGTSGNEQF
>14|TRBV4-3
ASSGGGPLGTGELF
>12|TRBV6-2/TRBV6-3
ASSYGDFENTIY
>13|TRBV7-2
ASSTGQGYQETQY
>11|TRBV11-1
ASSFEGESPLH
>15|TRBV5-6
ASSGTGGTLAKNIQY
>16|TRBV7-9
ASSSLGRDRSNTGELF
>10|TRBV6-2/TRBV6-3
ASRRLSTEAF
>14|TRBV11-3
ASSPNNGGPNTEAF
>16|TRBV27
ASSGEGPGIGSNQPQH
>9|TRBV11-2
ASSLQETQY
>11|TRBV2
ATTGVYSYEQY
>10|TRBV28
ASTGSSYEQY
>17|TRBV7-9
ASNSRADGVVPPSYEQY
>13|TRBV20-1
SARPNRVYTDTQY
>12|TRBV13
ASTSTAQGETQY
>12|TRBV2
ASRDQGGFETQY
>14|TRBV6-2/TRBV6-3
ASSYLQGGGNQPQH
>13|TRBV7-9
ASSLAGGGYTEAF
>10|TRBV6-5
ASNGANTEAF
>12|TRBV24-1
ATSETGGGTEAF
>12|TRBV28
ASSEEKNTGELF
>9|TRBV7-6
ASIGNLEQF
>11|TRBV18
ASSPPDRVEAF
>12|TRBV28
ASHLTGGDQEQF
>13|TRBV5-1
ASSVQGASTDTQY
>13|TRBV29-1
SVADGSGTTDTQY
>13|TRBV4-1
ASSQAGYDFYEQY
>14|TRBV7-9
ASSSGTPLAKNIQY
>13|TRBV5-4
ASSPNDGLPYEQY